The TCR beta chain described here comes from a study of low-dose radiotherapy and immunotherapy resistance in tumors. Turning to the study itself: Cohort 1 patients were irradiated with 0.5 Gy fractions every 2 weeks to 6.5 Gy total.

This clonotype showed up many times. CDR3 length: 12 residues. Germline V CDR1 and CDR2: SGHTA, FQGNSA. V was pared by 4 bases and J by 7 bases, with 11 bases between. TCRs were put through 20 to 25 PCR cycles of amplification with Phusion. A constant-region primer and the V-primer adapter served as the primer pair. Amplifying the isolated mRNA was done by in vitro transcription. TCRdb itself ran the reads through MiXCR, one entry per CDR3 protein. The sample gives around 57,000 distinct CDR3 sequences, 33% of which show up once; 8% to 9% is in the top ten. Stated time point: after trial treatment. Indicated treatment: LDRT plus nivolumab, ipilimumab, low-dose cyclophosphamide and aspirin (RACIN trial). Donors were dosed with nivolumab and ipilimumab; they also received aspirin, low-dose cyclophosphamide and low-dose radiotherapy. Solid tumors that lacked tumor-infiltrating lymphocytes and were advanced were present in eligible patients.

The chain has TRBV7-2 and TRBJ2-7; D is ambiguous. This TCR was sampled from a male donor with rectosigmoid adenocarcinoma. The sample was PBMCs, taken after low-dose radiotherapy plus immunotherapy. The CDR3 loop is CASSSYLGEQYF. As DNA, the CDR3 is TGTGCCAGCAGCTCTTACCTGGGAGAGCAGTACTTC.